The rows below give T cell receptor beta chains drawn from one sample of a study of blood T cells in healthy people across ages. TCRdb recomputed calls from the 5' RACE reads with MiXCR, one row per CDR3 protein. The table shows approximately 770,000 distinct CDR3 sequences, with nearly 60% occurring only once. The sequenced sample consisted of blood. These receptors were obtained from a young man in good health. CDR3s include the opening cysteine and the closing phenylalanine or tryptophan. Each record gives: clone size, D gene, V gene, J gene, CDR3 protein, CDR3 DNA. D genes are given only for firm matches. Clone size is stated in some rows and not others, as once, few, many or a class when expanded.

.	TRBD2	TRBV20-1	TRBJ2-1	CSAILLAGIYNEQFF	TGCAGTGCTATCCTTCTAGCGGGGATATACAATGAGCAGTTCTTC
.	TRBD2	TRBV20-1	TRBJ2-5	CSARHTSGIETQYF	TGCAGTGCTAGACATACTAGCGGCATAGAGACCCAGTACTTC
.	TRBD1	TRBV29-1	TRBJ2-7	CSVTSEGQAYEQYF	TGCAGCGTTACCTCAGAAGGACAGGCCTACGAGCAGTACTTC
.	.	TRBV9	TRBJ2-7	CASSVTGSHDEQYF	TGTGCCAGCAGCGTCACGGGATCTCATGACGAGCAGTACTTC
.	TRBD1	TRBV12-5	TRBJ2-1	CASGNPGTDYNEQFF	TGTGCTAGTGGCAACCCCGGGACAGACTACAATGAGCAGTTCTTC
once	.	TRBV28	TRBJ1-2	CASHGQDNYGYTF	TGTGCCAGCCATGGGCAGGATAACTATGGCTACACCTTC
.	TRBD1	TRBV14	TRBJ2-3	CASSQEWDRADTQYF	TGTGCCAGCAGCCAAGAGTGGGACAGGGCAGATACGCAGTATTTT
.	.	TRBV2	TRBJ2-7	CASRIVLYEQYF	TGTGCCAGCAGGATAGTTCTCTACGAGCAGTACTTC
.	TRBD2	TRBV6-5	TRBJ2-1	CASRLSGRAGNEQFF	TGTGCCAGCAGATTAAGCGGGAGGGCAGGCAATGAGCAGTTCTTC
many	.	TRBV7-9	TRBJ1-2	CASEQGYGYTF	TGTGCCTCCGAACAGGGTTATGGCTACACCTTC
.	.	TRBV27	TRBJ2-5	CASSLLRGGDQETQYF	TGTGCCAGCAGCCTACTTCGTGGGGGAGACCAAGAGACCCAGTACTTC
.	.	TRBV5-1	TRBJ1-1	CASSQDSGNSEAFF	TGCGCCAGCAGCCAGGACAGCGGTAATTCTGAAGCTTTCTTT
.	TRBD1	TRBV7-9	TRBJ2-4	CASSPSGTGGREQYF	TGTGCCAGCAGCCCCTCCGGGACAGGGGGCAGGGAGCAGTACTTC
once	.	TRBV6-5	TRBJ1-2	CASSYNNRASAYGYTF	TGTGCCAGCAGTTACAATAACAGGGCCTCTGCCTATGGCTACACCTTC
.	.	TRBV7-3	TRBJ2-3	CASSLIGGDTQYF	TGTGCCAGCAGCTTAATTGGGGGAGATACGCAGTATTTT
.	.	TRBV4-3	TRBJ2-1	CASSQIRGAVNEQFF	TGCGCCAGCAGCCAAATTAGGGGGGCCGTCAATGAGCAGTTCTTC
.	TRBD1	TRBV28	TRBJ2-4	CASSKTGVGIQYF	TGTGCCAGCAGCAAAACAGGGGTGGGCATTCAGTACTTC
few	TRBD1	TRBV12-3/TRBV12-4	TRBJ1-2	CASSTAQGAIGGYTF	TGTGCCAGCAGCACAGCTCAGGGGGCTATCGGTGGCTACACCTTC
.	TRBD2	TRBV13	TRBJ2-7	CASSQAASGVEQYF	TGTGCCAGCAGCCAGGCGGCTAGCGGGGTCGAGCAGTACTTC
few	.	TRBV29-1	TRBJ2-3	CSVDIIDTGDTQYF	TGCAGCGTAGATATTATAGATACAGGGGATACGCAGTATTTT
.	.	TRBV5-1	TRBJ1-1	CASSLAPGLNTEAFF	TGCGCCAGCAGCTTGGCCCCAGGACTAAACACTGAAGCTTTCTTT
.	.	TRBV29-1	TRBJ2-7	CSAGDIPYEQYF	TGCAGCGCGGGGGACATCCCCTACGAGCAGTACTTC
.	.	TRBV6-6	TRBJ1-1	CATEGNTEAFF	TGTGCCACCGAAGGGAACACTGAAGCTTTCTTT
once	TRBD1	TRBV20-1	TRBJ1-6	CSAREDRGYSPLHF	TGCAGTGCTAGAGAAGACAGGGGTTATTCACCCCTCCACTTT
few	.	TRBV12-3/TRBV12-4	TRBJ1-2	CASSLLGLDYGYTF	TGTGCCAGCAGCCTCCTGGGGTTGGACTATGGCTACACCTTC
.	.	TRBV6-1	TRBJ1-2	CASGDPAYGYTF	TGTGCCAGCGGGGACCCGGCTTATGGCTACACCTTC
.	.	TRBV20-1	TRBJ2-1	CSARARQVWNEQFF	TGCAGTGCTAGGGCCAGGCAGGTTTGGAATGAGCAGTTCTTC
.	TRBD2	TRBV5-1	TRBJ2-5	CASSRGLAGDRRIQETQYF	TGCGCCAGCAGCCGAGGACTAGCGGGAGACAGGAGAATTCAAGAGACCCAGTACTTC
.	TRBD2	TRBV20-1	TRBJ2-3	CSALAGVGTDTQYF	TGCAGTGCACTAGCGGGAGTGGGCACAGATACGCAGTATTTT
.	TRBD1	TRBV5-6	TRBJ2-7	CASSPGTGVGGYEQYF	TGTGCCAGCAGCCCAGGGACAGGGGTTGGGGGCTACGAGCAGTACTTC
few	.	TRBV20-1	TRBJ2-7	CSAMGAGSVALKQYF	TGCAGTGCTATGGGGGCCGGGAGTGTTGCCTTAAAGCAGTACTTC
.	.	TRBV7-2	TRBJ1-1	CASRDSPSNTEAFF	TGTGCCAGCAGAGACAGTCCATCGAACACTGAAGCTTTCTTT
.	.	TRBV6-1	TRBJ2-5	CASTVGGAETQYF	TGTGCCAGCACGGTAGGGGGGGCGGAGACCCAGTACTTC
.	.	TRBV6-4	TRBJ1-2	CASSDMRYGYTF	TGTGCCAGCAGTGACATGCGGTATGGCTACACCTTC
.	TRBD1	TRBV5-1	TRBJ2-7	CASSLGGQGSDEQYF	TGCGCCAGCAGCTTGGGGGGACAGGGTTCGGACGAGCAGTACTTC
.	TRBD1	TRBV29-1	TRBJ2-7	CSVEARQGIGYEQYF	TGCAGCGTTGAGGCCAGACAGGGGATAGGCTACGAGCAGTACTTC
.	TRBD1	TRBV9	TRBJ2-7	CASSPRDRIYEQYF	TGTGCCAGCAGCCCCCGGGACAGGATCTACGAGCAGTACTTC
.	TRBD1	TRBV7-2	TRBJ2-7	CASSSDRGGTYEQYF	TGTGCCAGCAGCTCGGACAGGGGAGGAACCTACGAGCAGTACTTC
.	.	TRBV4-1	TRBJ1-5	CASSPLGGTDSNQPQHF	TGCGCCAGCAGCCCCCTTGGCGGGACGGATAGCAATCAGCCCCAGCATTTT
.	TRBD1	TRBV6-2/TRBV6-3	TRBJ1-2	CASSQQGSSGYTF	TGTGCCAGCAGTCAACAGGGGAGTTCGGGCTACACCTTC
once	TRBD1	TRBV4-3	TRBJ1-2	CAGSQRTGDNYGYTF	TGCGCCGGCAGCCAAAGGACAGGGGATAACTATGGCTACACCTTC
.	.	TRBV5-1	TRBJ1-2	CASSLPGDSYGYTF	TGCGCCAGCAGCTTGCCAGGGGACTCCTATGGCTACACCTTC
.	.	TRBV20-1	TRBJ2-5	CSARTRSETQYF	TGCAGTGCAAGGACCCGCTCGGAGACCCAGTACTTC
.	.	TRBV6-6	TRBJ2-7	CASSYGGPKDYEQYF	TGTGCCAGCAGTTACGGGGGACCAAAAGACTACGAGCAGTACTTC
few	TRBD1	TRBV10-3	TRBJ1-2	CAISESRDSDGYTF	TGTGCCATCAGTGAGAGCCGGGACAGCGATGGCTACACCTTC
.	TRBD1	TRBV7-3	TRBJ1-2	CASSLNGGQGARGYTF	TGTGCCAGCAGCCTTAATGGGGGACAGGGGGCTCGTGGCTACACCTTC
few	.	TRBV20-1	TRBJ2-1	CSARGEGSYNEQFF	TGCAGTGCTAGAGGTGAGGGGTCCTACAATGAGCAGTTCTTC
.	.	TRBV25-1	TRBJ2-7	CASSGYDEQYF	TGTGCCAGCAGTGGTTACGACGAGCAGTACTTC
.	.	TRBV7-2	TRBJ1-2	CASSLGPGRRGYTF	TGTGCCAGCAGCCTCGGGCCTGGACGGCGGGGCTACACCTTC
few	TRBD1	TRBV6-5	TRBJ2-6	CASSGQGQNVLTF	TGTGCCAGCAGCGGACAGGGTCAGAACGTCCTGACTTTC
.	.	TRBV6-2/TRBV6-3	TRBJ2-5	CASSTRQLQYF	TGTGCCAGCAGTACTAGACAGCTACAGTACTTC
few	.	TRBV7-2	TRBJ2-4	CASSMGPPGQLAKNIQYF	TGTGCCAGCAGCATGGGGCCCCCTGGACAGTTAGCCAAAAACATTCAGTACTTC
.	.	TRBV5-1	TRBJ2-5	CASSPVDGEETQYF	TGCGCCAGCAGCCCGGTGGACGGTGAAGAGACCCAGTACTTC
once	.	TRBV20-1	TRBJ1-1	CSARARGNTEAFF	TGCAGTGCTAGAGCCAGGGGGAACACTGAAGCTTTCTTT
few	TRBD1	TRBV10-3	TRBJ2-7	CAISDDREGPLDEQYF	TGTGCCATCAGTGATGACAGGGAAGGGCCCCTTGACGAGCAGTACTTC